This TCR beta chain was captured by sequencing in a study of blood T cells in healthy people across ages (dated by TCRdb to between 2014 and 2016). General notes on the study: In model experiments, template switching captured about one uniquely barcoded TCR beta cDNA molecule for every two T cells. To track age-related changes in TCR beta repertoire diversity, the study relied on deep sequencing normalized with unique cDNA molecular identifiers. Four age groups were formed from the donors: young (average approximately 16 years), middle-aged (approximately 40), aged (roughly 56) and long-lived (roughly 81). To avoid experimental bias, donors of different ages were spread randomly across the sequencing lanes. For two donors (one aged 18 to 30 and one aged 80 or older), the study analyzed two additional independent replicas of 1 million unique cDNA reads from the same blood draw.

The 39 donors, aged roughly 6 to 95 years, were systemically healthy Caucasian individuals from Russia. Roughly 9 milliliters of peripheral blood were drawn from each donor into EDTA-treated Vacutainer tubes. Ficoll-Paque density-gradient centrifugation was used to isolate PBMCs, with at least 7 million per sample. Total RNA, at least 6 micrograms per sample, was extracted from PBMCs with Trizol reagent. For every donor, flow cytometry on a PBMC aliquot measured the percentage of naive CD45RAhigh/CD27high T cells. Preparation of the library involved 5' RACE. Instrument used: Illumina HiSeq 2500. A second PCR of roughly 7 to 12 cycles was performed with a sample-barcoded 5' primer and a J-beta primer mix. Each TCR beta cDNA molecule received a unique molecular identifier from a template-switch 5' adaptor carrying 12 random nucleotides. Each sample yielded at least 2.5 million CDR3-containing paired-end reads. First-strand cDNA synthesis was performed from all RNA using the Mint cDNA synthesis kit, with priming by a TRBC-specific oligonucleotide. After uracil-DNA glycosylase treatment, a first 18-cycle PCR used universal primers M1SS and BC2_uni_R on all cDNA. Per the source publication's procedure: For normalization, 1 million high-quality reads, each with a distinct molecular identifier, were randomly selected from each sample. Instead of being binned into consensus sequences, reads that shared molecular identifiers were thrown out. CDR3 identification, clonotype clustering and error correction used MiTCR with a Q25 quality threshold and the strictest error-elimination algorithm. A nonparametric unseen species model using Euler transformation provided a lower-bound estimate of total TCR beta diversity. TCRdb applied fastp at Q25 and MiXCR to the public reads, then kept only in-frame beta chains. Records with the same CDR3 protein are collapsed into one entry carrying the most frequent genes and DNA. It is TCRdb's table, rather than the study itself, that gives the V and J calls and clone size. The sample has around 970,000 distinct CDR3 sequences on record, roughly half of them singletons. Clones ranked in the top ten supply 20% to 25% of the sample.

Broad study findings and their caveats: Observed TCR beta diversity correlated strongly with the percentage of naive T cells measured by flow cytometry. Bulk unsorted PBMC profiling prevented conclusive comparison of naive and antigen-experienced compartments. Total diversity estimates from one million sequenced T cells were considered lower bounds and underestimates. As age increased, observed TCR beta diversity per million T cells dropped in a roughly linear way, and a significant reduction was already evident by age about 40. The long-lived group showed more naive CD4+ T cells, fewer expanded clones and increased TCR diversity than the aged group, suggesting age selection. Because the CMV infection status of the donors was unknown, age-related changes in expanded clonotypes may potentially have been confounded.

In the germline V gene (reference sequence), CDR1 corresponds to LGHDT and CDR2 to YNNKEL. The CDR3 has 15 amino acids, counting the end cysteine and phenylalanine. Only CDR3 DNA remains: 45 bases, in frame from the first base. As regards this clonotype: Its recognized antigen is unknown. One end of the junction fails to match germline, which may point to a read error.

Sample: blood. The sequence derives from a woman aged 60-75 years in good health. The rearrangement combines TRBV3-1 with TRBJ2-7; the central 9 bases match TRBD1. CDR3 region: CASSQDGTGLYEQYF. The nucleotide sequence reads TGTGCCAGCAGTCAAGATGGGACAGGGCTCTACGAGCAGTACTTC.